The clone carrying this TCR beta chain was counted only a few times. Antigen unknown. The germline V and J ends were trimmed by 5 bases and 4 bases, with 18 bases remaining between them. This CDR3 contains 16 residues. Germline V gene sequence: CDR1 SGHVS, CDR2 FNYEAQ. Everyone who donated was a healthy Caucasian. These data are taken from a study of identical twins. Study-level results: Because invariant MAIT and iNKT cells could be present, zero-insertion analyses could be partly confounded.

The authors used template switching to add a universal primer site and gave cDNA unique molecular identifiers. A single record per CDR3 protein comes from TCRdb applying MiXCR to the 5' RACE reads. The sample contains approximately 690,000 distinct CDR3 sequences, 5.5% to 6.5% of which appear only once. The sequence derives from a young man in good health. The specimen sequenced was naive T cells sorted from blood. The V gene is TRBV7-6, the J gene TRBJ2-1; the D gene is possibly TRBD2 (6 bases). CDR3 in DNA: TGTGCCAGCAGCGGTCAACTTGGACGGGAGTACAATGAGCAGTTCTTC. Translated, it gives CASSGQLGREYNEQFF.